This entry lists 19 T cell receptor beta chains sequenced from one sample in a study of PD-1 blockade in classical Hodgkin lymphoma. Only in-frame clones appear in the TCRdb table, and some are missing; sequencing was by immunoSEQ multiplex PCR. The table records about 19,000 clones, more than 75% of them present only once. Sample time point: cycle 4 day 1 (C4D1), after 5 to 7 weeks of nivolumab. Every one of the patients relapsed after autologous stem cell transplantation (brentuximab vedotin exposure was variable). The source material was peripheral blood mononuclear cells (PBMCs), sampled before the fourth cycle of nivolumab. Receptors originate from a human donor with classical Hodgkin lymphoma.

The chain uses TRBV5-1 and TRBJ2-1; 10 bases match TRBD2. CDR1 and CDR2 (germline): SGHRS, YFSETQ. Trimming took 5 bases from V and 7 from J; bases not matched to a gene: 15. This CDR3 spans 17 amino acids. CDR3 sequence: CASSSMNSGGPGNEQFF. In DNA, the CDR3 is TGCGCCAGCAGTTCTATGAATAGCGGGGGGCCGGGGAATGAGCAGTTCTTC.

The CDR3, as DNA: TGTGCCAGCAGCGTTCAGGCTTCTGGGGCCAACGTCCTGACTTTC. Its translation is CASSVQASGANVLTF. The rearrangement joins TRBV9 to TRBJ2-6; D is ambiguous. Germline V gene lookup returns CDR1 SGDLS and CDR2 YYNGEE. The ends were cut back, 2 bases at V and 1 base at J, with 7 bases in the middle. The length of the CDR3 is 15 residues.

This chain uses TRBV19 with TRBJ1-1; weak D call: TRBD1 (6 bases). With 2 bases removed from V and 9 bases from J, the gap between germline ends came to 13 bases. The CDR3 loop spans 13 amino acids. Germline V gene lookup returns CDR1 LNHDA and CDR2 SQIVND (reference sequence). The CDR3 sequence: CASSISRTAKAFF. The CDR3 DNA sequence: TGTGCCAGTAGTATATCGAGGACAGCGAAAGCTTTCTTT.

The chain uses TRBV7-2 and TRBJ2-5; possible D gene TRBD2, 7 bases. From germline, CDR1 is SGHTA and CDR2 FQGNSA. The ends were cut back, 3 bases at V and 4 bases at J, with 12 bases in the middle. The CDR3 covers 14 residues. The CDR3 here is CASSFWGGRETQYF. The CDR3 nucleotides are TGTGCCAGCAGCTTTTGGGGGGGCAGAGAGACCCAGTACTTC.

This chain joins TRBV19 and TRBJ1-1, with D unresolved. V lost 5 bases, J lost 1 base, and 8 bases lay in between. The CDR3 spans 13 residues. Germline lookup yields CDR1 LNHDA and CDR2 SQIVND (reference sequence). CDR3 DNA: TGTGCCAGTAGTGTAGTACAGAACACTGAAGCTTTCTTT. Its protein product is CASSVVQNTEAFF.

The chain links TRBV5-1 to TRBJ2-2; D is perhaps TRBD2 (5 bases). The CDR3 is made up of 13 amino acids. Deletions cut 4 bases from V and 5 bases from J, with 9 bases between. The germline V gene encodes CDR1 SGHRS and CDR2 YFSETQ. In nucleotides, the CDR3 is TGCGCCAGCAGCGAGGGCGCAACCGGGGAGCTGTTTTTT. Translated: CASSEGATGELFF.

The chain has TRBV6-5 and TRBJ1-5; 12 nucleotides agree with TRBD1. Germline V gene sequence: CDR1 MNHEY, CDR2 SVGAGI. This CDR3 has 15 amino acids. Losses at the gene ends were 6 bases for V and 7 bases for J; bases not matched to a gene: 7. The CDR3 DNA sequence: TGTGCCAGCAGGGACCCGGGACAGGGGGCCCAGCCCCAGCATTTT. This sequence encodes CASRDPGQGAQPQHF.

The chain has TRBV5-6 and TRBJ1-1; D might be TRBD1 (5 bases). There are 16 residues in the CDR3. V gave up 1 base and J gave up 4 bases, with 17 bases separating them. Germline lookup yields CDR1 SGHDT and CDR2 YYEEEE. The CDR3 protein is CASSLPRFSGGTEAFF. The CDR3, as DNA: TGTGCCAGCAGCTTGCCTCGGTTCAGTGGGGGCACTGAAGCTTTCTTT. Supplemented by reference TRBV5-6 and TRBJ1-1, the full variable domain reads DAGVTQSPTHLIKTRGQQVTLRCSPKSGHDTVSWYQQALGQGPQFIFQYYEEEERQRGNFPDRFSGHQFPNYSSELNVNALLLGDSALYLCASSLPRFSGGTEAFFGQGTRLTVV.

The table lists this clone with a count of one. This sequence joins TRBV6-5 and TRBJ2-7, with 11 nucleotides matching TRBD1. The CDR3 is made up of 14 amino acids. CDR1 is MNHEY, CDR2 SVGAGI, per germline. J gave up 7 bases and V 5 bases, and 7 bases lay outside the gene matches. The CDR3 sequence is CASSRDRGVIEQYF. The DNA of the CDR3 is TGTGCCAGCAGTCGGGACAGGGGGGTTATTGAGCAGTACTTC.

This clone has a handful of counts. The J gene is TRBJ1-1, the V gene TRBV4-1; 7 bases are a match to TRBD1. V was pared by 3 bases and J by 5 bases, with 6 bases of the junction left unmatched. CDR1 MGHRA and CDR2 YSYEKL come from the germline V gene. This CDR3 is built from 14 residues. CDR3: CASSHLGQRTEAFF. The CDR3 DNA follows: TGCGCCAGCAGCCATCTGGGACAGAGGACTGAAGCTTTCTTT.

The gene calls are TRBV18 and TRBJ2-5, with 8 positions matching TRBD1. The CDR3 covers 13 residues. Germline values: CDR1 KGHSH, CDR2 LQKENI. V trimming: 7 bases; J trimming: 3 bases; junction bases outside the gene matches: 4. CDR3: CASLGQDKETQYF. CDR3 DNA sequence: TGTGCCAGCTTGGGACAGGACAAAGAGACCCAGTACTTC.

The V gene is TRBV9, the J gene TRBJ2-7; TRBD2 matches 8 bases. The CDR3 consists of 14 residues. Unmatched junction bases numbered 3, after V lost 4 bases and J lost 0 bases. Germline V gives CDR1 SGDLS, CDR2 YYNGEE. The CDR3 region is CASSRSGDSYEQYF. The CDR3 DNA reads TGTGCCAGCAGCCGTAGCGGGGACTCCTACGAGCAGTACTTC.

The rearrangement links TRBV6-5 to TRBJ1-1; no clear D gene. V was clipped by 4 bases and J by 1 base, with 7 bases between them. CDR3 length equals 13 residues. Germline-derived CDR1 and CDR2 are MNHEY and SVGAGI. CDR3 sequence (DNA): TGTGCCAGCAGTTCGGGCAGGAACACTGAAGCTTTCTTT. Amino acid sequence: CASSSGRNTEAFF.

This clone was seen only once. The chain employs TRBV30 and TRBJ1-6, with 7 bases identical to TRBD1. This CDR3 spans 14 amino acids. In germline, CDR1 is GTSNPN, CDR2 SVGIG (reference sequence). The trim removed 5 bases at V and 10 bases at J, leaving 11 bases unmatched. CDR3 residues: CAWERTGGPSPLHF. The CDR3 coding sequence is TGTGCCTGGGAGAGGACAGGCGGCCCCTCACCCCTCCACTTT.

This clone was counted only a few times. The chain employs TRBV2 and TRBJ1-6, with D perhaps TRBD1 (5 bases). CDR1 SNHLY and CDR2 FYNNEI come from the germline V gene. The V end lost 8 bases, the J end lost 5 bases, and 10 bases lay between the germline ends. The CDR3 extends over 13 amino acids. The DNA of the CDR3 is TGTGCCAGCCAGGGAAGGGATAATTCACCCCTCCACTTT. It is translated as CASQGRDNSPLHF. Supplemented by reference TRBV2 and TRBJ1-6, the full variable domain reads EPEVTQTPSHQVTQMGQEVILRCVPISNHLYFYWYRQILGQKVEFLVSFYNNEISEKSEIFDDQFSVERPDGSNFTLKIRSTKLEDSAMYFCASQGRDNSPLHFGNGTRLTVT.

The chain recombines TRBV7-9 with TRBJ1-1; D not certain. The CDR3 totals 13 residues. Germline CDR1 and CDR2: SEHNR and FQNEAQ (reference sequence). Trimming left V 4 bases short and J 1 base short, with 7 bases between. DNA for the CDR3: TGTGCCAGCAGCTCTGGGTCGAACACTGAAGCTTTCTTT. Translating it yields CASSSGSNTEAFF. Full variable domain (missing parts from reference TRBV7-9 and TRBJ1-1): DTGVSQNPRHKITKRGQNVTFRCDPISEHNRLYWYRQTLGQGPEFLTYFQNEAQLEKSRLLSDRFSAERPKGSFSTLEIQRTEQGDSAMYLCASSSGSNTEAFFGQGTRLTVV.

V gene TRBV27 combines with J gene TRBJ1-2, with D possibly matching TRBD1 (5 bases). CDR1 and CDR2 from the germline V gene are MNHEY and SMNVEV (reference sequence). The V end was cut by 0 bases, the J end by 5 bases, with 16 bases between. This CDR3 has 16 residues. The CDR3 nucleotides are TGTGCCAGCAGTTTATCCGCGGGGGACCGTGGATATGGCTACACCTTC. Residues: CASSLSAGDRGYGYTF.

J is TRBJ2-7 and V is TRBV21-1; TRBD1, the table's D call, lacks a check against the DNA. TRBV21-1 is shown as a pseudogene. This CDR3 spans 15 amino acids. The CDR3 region has the DNA TGTGCCAGCAGCAAAGGTCGGGCAGGGGCGTGCGAGCAGTACTTC. Amino acids: CASSKGRAGACEQYF.

The V gene is TRBV5-1, the J gene TRBJ1-1; D is ambiguous. The CDR3 has 14 amino acids. Germline assignment: CDR1 SGHRS and CDR2 YFSETQ. Trimming removed 2 bases from V and 1 base from J, with 9 bases in between. DNA of the CDR3: TGCGCCAGCAGCTTTTGGGGTCCGAACACTGAAGCTTTCTTT. Translating gives CASSFWGPNTEAFF.